This T cell receptor beta chain was identified in a study of T cell responses to AZD1222 COVID-19 vaccine. CDR3 length: 15 amino acids. Germline V gene sequence: CDR1 MNHEY, CDR2 SMNVEV (reference sequence). Germline trimming cut 3 bases from V and 3 bases from J; bases unmatched to any gene: 5. The repertoire was sequenced with immunoSEQ multiplex PCR; TCRdb's copy has only in-frame clones and lacks some. The sample records 95,000 to 150,000 clones, more than 80% being singletons. The sequence came from an adult who received the MenACWY meningococcal vaccine as a control. The material was peripheral blood, obtained 28 days after the second dose of the MenACWY control vaccine. The rearrangement links TRBV27 to TRBJ2-7; 10 bases are a match to TRBD1. In DNA form, the CDR3 reads TGTGCCAGCAGTTTTTCCGGACAGGGGGGCTACGAGCAGTACTTC. Its translation is CASSFSGQGGYEQYF.